These 13 T cell receptor beta chains came from one sample sequenced in a study of cytomegalovirus exposure and HLA in healthy donors (dated by TCRdb to about 2017). Library construction relied on the immunoSEQ multiplex PCR assay. For the multiplex PCR, a mixture combining 60 forward primers for TCR Vbeta segments and 13 reverse primers for TCR Jbeta segments was used. TCRdb provides this immuneACCESS table in a form limited to in-frame rearrangements. Some clones are lacking; in checked studies, under half of them reflect an unresolved V gene, and why the rest are absent is not known. In this sample the table shows around 180,000 clones, around 84% of which occur a single time. Together, the top ten hold 1% of the sample. The sequenced material came from PBMCs. The source of these receptors is a boy aged 2-15 years in good health and CMV-seronegative.

A few counts support this clone. The chain joins TRBV11-1 to TRBJ1-5; D remains ambiguous. This CDR3 spans 13 amino acids. V was pared by 2 bases and J by 2 bases, with 4 bases between. The germline V gene has CDR1 SGHAT and CDR2 FQDESV (reference sequence). The CDR3 loop is CASSLSRNQPQHF. The DNA for the CDR3 is TGTGCCAGCAGCTTAAGCCGCAATCAGCCCCAGCATTTT.

V usage is TRBV28 and J usage is TRBJ1-1; perhaps TRBD1 as D (5 bases). The V end was cut by 6 bases, the J end by 5 bases, with 19 bases between. The CDR3 has 15 amino acids. Germline loops: CDR1 MDHEN, CDR2 SYDVKM. CDR3: CASRAGTRVGTEAFF. The CDR3 DNA reads TGTGCCAGCAGGGCAGGTACCAGGGTCGGTACTGAAGCTTTCTTT.

This clone was seen only a few times. The chain uses TRBV30 and TRBJ2-3; 8 nucleotides match TRBD1. From germline, CDR1 is GTSNPN and CDR2 SVGIG (reference sequence). The CDR3 is 16 residues long. Trimming at V came to 0 bases and at J to 0 bases, leaving 5 bases not matched to a gene. The CDR3 bases are TGTGCCTGGAGTGTTGGGCAGGGGGCGAGCACAGATACGCAGTATTTT. It encodes CAWSVGQGASTDTQYF.

The V and J genes are TRBV6-1 and TRBJ1-5; 7 nucleotides align to TRBD1. Trimming at V came to 3 bases and at J to 7 bases, leaving 9 bases not matched to a gene. Germline V gives CDR1 MNHNS, CDR2 SASEGT. This CDR3 comprises 15 residues. The CDR3 DNA reads as TGTGCCAGCAGTGAGGAACCGGGCAGGGGGCAGCCCCAGCATTTT. It yields the protein CASSEEPGRGQPQHF.

This clone turned up a few times. The V gene is TRBV5-1, the J gene TRBJ2-1; D is possibly TRBD2 (5 bases). The CDR3 totals 14 residues. The germline gives CDR1 SGHRS, CDR2 YFSETQ. V was shortened by 5 bases and J by 4 bases, with 13 bases between the two germline ends. The CDR3 region is CASRRVLGYNEQFF. The CDR3 DNA is TGCGCCAGCAGGAGGGTACTAGGGTACAATGAGCAGTTCTTC.

In the case of this clone: Germline is not matched at one junction end, which may reflect a read error. The chain combines TRBV7-9 with TRBJ2-1, with 15 positions matching TRBD2. This CDR3 has 18 amino acids. Germline V gene sequence: CDR1 SEHNR, CDR2 FQNEAQ (reference sequence). DNA of the CDR3: TGTTCCAGCAGCTCATCCGGGACTAGCGGGAGGTGGGTCAATGAGCAGTTCTTC. Protein sequence: CSSSSSGTSGRWVNEQFF.

The rearrangement joins TRBV5-1 to TRBJ2-1; D may be TRBD2 (5 bases). Looked up from germline, CDR1 is SGHRS and CDR2 is YFSETQ. The CDR3 covers 15 residues. The V gene lost 2 bases and the J gene lost 2 bases, with 11 bases spanning the gap. The CDR3 region has the DNA TGCGCCAGCAGCTTCTCCTCCGGGGCCTACAATGAGCAGTTCTTC. It codes for CASSFSSGAYNEQFF.

This sequence joins TRBV5-1 and TRBJ1-1; D might be TRBD1 (6 bases). This CDR3 comprises 17 residues. The ends were cut back, 3 bases at V and 1 base at J, with 19 bases in the middle. The germline gives CDR1 SGHRS, CDR2 YFSETQ. The CDR3 loop is CASSSRPWTASNTEAFF. The CDR3 coding sequence is TGCGCCAGCAGCTCCCGACCATGGACAGCTTCGAACACTGAAGCTTTCTTT.

The chain links TRBV7-9 to TRBJ2-1, with 14 positions matching TRBD2. The CDR3 has 17 residues. Germline trimming cut 1 base from V and 9 bases from J; bases unmatched to any gene: 8. Germline assignment: CDR1 SEHNR and CDR2 FQNEAQ (reference sequence). CDR3 nucleotides: TGTGCCAGCAGCTTAGTGGGGACTAGCGGGAGTAGGGGTGAGCAGTTCTTC. Translation: CASSLVGTSGSRGEQFF.

The chain links TRBV28 to TRBJ2-1; 7 bases are a match to TRBD2. J was trimmed by 8 bases and V by 2 bases; bases with no gene match: 3. Germline loops: CDR1 MDHEN, CDR2 SYDVKM. CDR3 length: 13 amino acids. The CDR3: CASSLQSGDEQFF. CDR3 nucleotide sequence: TGTGCCAGCAGTTTACAAAGCGGGGATGAGCAGTTCTTC.

The V gene is TRBV30, the J gene TRBJ2-7, with 11 bases fitting TRBD1. The CDR3 sequence is 13 residues long. The J segment lost 5 bases and the V segment lost 3 bases, leaving 3 bases of the junction unmatched. Germline CDR1 is GTSNPN and CDR2 is SVGIG (reference sequence). The CDR3 loop reads CAWRGDRGDEQYF. The DNA for the CDR3 is TGTGCCTGGAGGGGGGACAGGGGGGACGAGCAGTACTTC. Full variable domain (outside the CDR3, taken from reference TRBV30 and TRBJ2-7): SQTIHQWPATLVQPVGSPLSLECTVEGTSNPNLYWYRQAAGRGLQLLFYSVGIGQISSEVPQNLSASRPQDRQFILSSKKLLLSDSGFYLCAWRGDRGDEQYFGPGTRLTVT.

The rearrangement uses TRBV6-4 and TRBJ2-3, with TRBD2 as a possible D gene (6 bases). V was clipped by 3 bases and J by 2 bases, with 6 bases between them. The CDR3 totals 13 residues. Looked up from germline, CDR1 is MRHNA and CDR2 is SNTAGT. The CDR3 loop reads CASSERDTDTQYF. CDR3 DNA: TGTGCCAGCAGTGAGCGGGACACAGATACGCAGTATTTT.

The V gene is TRBV28, the J gene TRBJ2-7; 11 positions match TRBD2. The CDR3 is 15 amino acids. The germline gives CDR1 MDHEN, CDR2 SYDVKM. The ends lost 5 bases at V and 5 bases at J; junction bases unmatched: 8. The CDR3 coding sequence is TGTGCCAGCAGTGTCATAGCGGGGGGGATGGACGAGCAGTACGTC. Translated, it gives CASSVIAGGMDEQYV.